This T cell receptor (beta chain) was retrieved from a study of blood T cell repertoires in COVID-19. This clone showed up just once. This study enrolled people aged 18 to 89 from about two dozen US geographic areas. Assignments of participants to cohorts depended upon their own reported clinical history. Someone with COVID-19 had been met by exposed participants within 2 weeks before study entry. V lost 3 bases, J lost 6 bases, and 6 bases lay in between. Germline V gene sequence: CDR1 LGHDT, CDR2 YNNKEL (reference sequence). CDR3 length: 11 residues. Sequencing was performed with immunoSEQ multiplex PCR; in TCRdb, only in-frame clones are kept and a portion is missing. This sample has about 140,000 clones, with approximately 83% found just once.

V gene TRBV3-1 (or the pseudogene TRBV3-2) combines with J gene TRBJ2-7, with D unresolved. Source material: PBMCs or T cells enriched from blood (not recorded which). This sequence was found in a man aged 65-85 years who had been exposed to COVID-19. This CDR3 reads CASSQSVEQYF. CDR3 sequence (DNA): TGTGCCAGCAGCCAGAGTGTCGAGCAGTACTTC.